Below, 18 T cell receptor beta chains from the same sample are listed, as sequenced in a study of beta chain features in type 1 diabetes. What was sequenced were expressed TCRB transcripts, since all of the isolated RNA had been reverse transcribed. Measured with immunoSEQ multiplex PCR; TCRdb has only the in-frame clones, and not every one. The table includes 860,000 or so clones, about 17% detected once. Material for sequencing was naive CD4+ T cells from blood. These receptors were collected from a woman aged 18-29 years in good health.

The chain links TRBV7-9 to TRBJ2-1, with 9 bases fitting TRBD1. This CDR3 comprises 15 residues. Germline V CDR1 and CDR2: SEHNR, FQNEAQ (reference sequence). Unmatched junction bases numbered 7, after V lost 5 bases and J lost 5 bases. The CDR3 DNA follows: TGTGCCAGCAGCCCACCCGGGACAGGGAACAATGAGCAGTTCTTC. Translation gives CASSPPGTGNNEQFF.

The CDR3: CASSLRGFSYEQYF. CDR3 nucleotides: TGTGCCAGCAGCCTCAGGGGGTTCTCCTACGAGCAGTACTTC. The rearrangement uses TRBV28 and TRBJ2-7, with 7 bases identical to TRBD1. Trimming cost V 6 bases and J 0 bases; bases outside gene matches: 5. The germline V gene encodes CDR1 MDHEN and CDR2 SYDVKM. This CDR3 region has 14 residues.

The genes are TRBV18 and TRBJ2-3, with D perhaps matching TRBD1 (6 bases). The CDR3 is 17 amino acids. CDR1 and CDR2 from the germline V gene are KGHSH and LQKENI. Trimming took off 4 bases at V and 2 bases at J, with 19 bases between the two ends. The CDR3 coding sequence is TGTGCCAGCTCACGACGCCTGACAGGCCATCTCACAGATACGCAGTATTTT. Its translation is CASSRRLTGHLTDTQYF. Filled out from reference TRBV18 and TRBJ2-3, the complete variable domain reads NAGVMQNPRHLVRRRGQEARLRCSPMKGHSHVYWYRQLPEEGLKFMVYLQKENIIDESGMPKERFSAEFPKEGPSILRIQQVVRGDSAAYFCASSRRLTGHLTDTQYFGPGTRLTVL.

This clone was detected a few times. The chain couples TRBV4-1 to TRBJ2-3; D not certain. Germline lookup yields CDR1 MGHRA and CDR2 YSYEKL. The V and J ends lost 3 bases and 4 bases respectively, with 17 bases between them. This CDR3 has 16 amino acids. CDR3 region: CASSQTVSWPPDTQYF. CDR3 sequence (DNA): TGCGCCAGCAGCCAGACCGTGAGTTGGCCTCCAGATACGCAGTATTTT.

The chain carries TRBV7-9 and TRBJ1-1; 7 nucleotides agree with TRBD1. Germline lookup yields CDR1 SEHNR and CDR2 FQNEAQ (reference sequence). V shed 10 bases and J 0 bases; nucleotides not matched to a gene: 5. This CDR3 has 13 residues. The CDR3 nucleotides are TGTGCCACAAGACAGGGTATGAACACTGAAGCTTTCTTT. Amino acids: CATRQGMNTEAFF.

The V call is TRBV18, the J call TRBJ1-2, with 9 bases identical to TRBD1. This CDR3 spans 19 amino acids. Germline values: CDR1 KGHSH, CDR2 LQKENI. J was trimmed by 7 bases and V by 2 bases; bases with no gene match: 20. CDR3 amino acids: CASSPSPFPTGGSFSGYTF. CDR3 coding DNA: TGTGCCAGCTCACCAAGCCCCTTTCCGACAGGGGGTTCATTTTCTGGCTACACCTTC.

This clone came up once. V and J are TRBV7-2 and TRBJ1-1; TRBD1 matches at 9 bases. The CDR3 covers 16 residues. J gave up 4 bases and V 6 bases, and 12 bases lay outside the gene matches. Germline CDR1 is SGHTA and CDR2 is FQGNSA. The CDR3 sequence is CASSPRVWTGVTEAFF. The CDR3 bases are TGTGCCAGCAGTCCAAGGGTTTGGACAGGGGTCACTGAAGCTTTCTTT. Drawing the rest from reference TRBV7-2 and TRBJ1-1, the complete variable domain is GAGVSQSPSNKVTEKGKDVELRCDPISGHTALYWYRQSLGQGLEFLIYFQGNSAPDKSGLPSDRFSAERTGGSVSTLTIQRTQQEDSAVYLCASSPRVWTGVTEAFFGQGTRLTVV.

The V gene is TRBV15, the J gene TRBJ1-1, with D perhaps matching TRBD1 (5 bases). V was cut by 0 bases and J by 6 bases, with 14 bases left in between. The CDR3 spans 15 residues. Germline CDR1 reads LNHNV; CDR2 reads YYDKDF (reference sequence). DNA of the CDR3: TGTGCCACCAGCAGAGACGTAGCAGGGTTTGCTGAAGCTTTCTTT. It specifies CATSRDVAGFAEAFF.

The chain has TRBV25-1 and TRBJ2-5; TRBD1 matches 12 bases. The CDR3 is 18 amino acids. Unmatched junction bases numbered 14, after V lost 4 bases and J lost 5 bases. Germline-derived CDR1 and CDR2 are MGHDK and SYGVNS. The CDR3 DNA reads as TGTGCCAGCAGTGGACCGATCGGGACAGGGGGCGCGTGGGAGACCCAGTACTTC. Translation gives CASSGPIGTGGAWETQYF.

V and J are TRBV27 and TRBJ2-1, with 10 bases aligning to TRBD2. The CDR3 covers 16 residues. Trimming at V came to 0 bases and at J to 6 bases, leaving 5 bases not matched to a gene. Looked up from germline, CDR1 is MNHEY and CDR2 is SMNVEV (reference sequence). The CDR3 DNA reads TGTGCCAGCAGTTTATCGAGGCTAGCGGGAGTCAATGAGCAGTTCTTC. Encoded protein: CASSLSRLAGVNEQFF.

This sequence joins TRBV6-5 and TRBJ2-1; 8 bases are shared with TRBD2. J gave up 5 bases and V 0 bases, and 3 bases lay outside the gene matches. The CDR3 runs to 15 residues. Germline values: CDR1 MNHEY, CDR2 SVGAGI. The CDR3 nucleotides are TGTGCCAGCAGTTACTCTAGCGGGATAAACAATGAGCAGTTCTTC. Translating gives CASSYSSGINNEQFF.

This chain's CDR3 is CASSLSRPNTGELFF. For the CDR3, the DNA is TGCGCCAGCAGTCTAAGCAGGCCGAACACCGGGGAGCTGTTTTTT. The rearrangement uses TRBV4-1 and TRBJ2-2; D gene unclear. The V gene lost 6 bases and the J gene lost 0 bases, with 11 bases spanning the gap. The germline gives CDR1 MGHRA, CDR2 YSYEKL. This CDR3 is built from 15 residues.

This clone was counted only a few times. The V and J genes are TRBV2 and TRBJ1-5; D remains unclear. Per the germline V gene, CDR1 is SNHLY and CDR2 is FYNNEI. Trimming left V 5 bases short and J 3 bases short, with 8 bases between. The CDR3 runs 13 residues. Here the CDR3 DNA reads TGTGCCAGCAGTTTCAGGATCAATCAGCCCCAGCATTTT. Its translation is CASSFRINQPQHF.

This clone was seen more than once but under ten times. V and J are TRBV5-4 and TRBJ2-3, with D possibly called TRBD1 or TRBD2 (5 bases each). The CDR3 consists of 16 residues. With 5 bases removed from V and 2 bases from J, the gap between germline ends came to 18 bases. Germline-derived CDR1 and CDR2 are SGHNT and YYREEE (reference sequence). Here the CDR3 DNA reads TGTGCCAGCAGTGAAGCCCCGGGACCTTTCACAGATACGCAGTATTTT. Amino acid sequence: CASSEAPGPFTDTQYF.

Comment on this clone: This specimen includes other DNA sequences encoding the same CDR3. The rearrangement uses TRBV5-1 and TRBJ2-7; D is possibly TRBD2 (6 bases). The ends were cut back, 0 bases at V and 4 bases at J, with 11 bases in the middle. The CDR3 has 14 amino acids. Germline V CDR1 and CDR2: SGHRS, YFSETQ. The CDR3 nucleotides read TGCGCCAGCAGCTTGGATAGCGGCAGTTACGAGCAGTACTTC. Its protein product is CASSLDSGSYEQYF.

Concerning this clone: This sample also contains other DNA sequences that code for the same CDR3. The chain uses TRBV18 and TRBJ2-5, with D hard to call. CDR3 size: 13 residues. Between the trimmed V and J ends, which lost 3 bases and 5 bases, there was a span of 10 bases. Germline V CDR1 and CDR2: KGHSH, LQKENI. The CDR3 here is CASSPTSGETQYF. The CDR3 bases are TGTGCCAGCTCACCTACCTCCGGGGAGACCCAGTACTTC.

The chain recombines TRBV5-1 with TRBJ2-3; 10 positions match TRBD2. Germline loops: CDR1 SGHRS, CDR2 YFSETQ. V was pared by 0 bases and J by 6 bases, with 7 bases of the junction left unmatched. The CDR3 consists of 16 residues. In DNA, the CDR3 is TGCGCCAGCAGCTTGGCGCCTAGCGGGAGCCCCGATACGCAGTATTTT. Translation gives CASSLAPSGSPDTQYF.

The chain recombines TRBV10-3 with TRBJ2-1; D perhaps matches TRBD1 (6 bases). In germline, CDR1 is ENHRY, CDR2 SYGVKD. V was shortened by 10 bases and J by 12 bases, with 16 bases between the two germline ends. The CDR3 spans 11 residues. The CDR3 region has the DNA TGTGCCAGCAGCCAAGGGGGTCCGCAGTTCTTC. It codes for CASSQGGPQFF.